This T cell receptor (beta chain) was sequenced in a study of T cell responses to AZD1222 COVID-19 vaccine. Study-level points and caveats: Just five or six AZD1222 recipients were seropositive at baseline. Spike-specific TCR depth and breadth grew after two AZD1222 doses. Repertoires were obtained solely post-peak T cell response.

This clone appeared a single time. The antigen is not known. The CDR3 spans 14 residues. Germline V gene data show CDR1 as SGHTS and CDR2 as YDEGEE. The V gene lost 2 bases and the J gene lost 3 bases, with 12 bases spanning the gap. Using immunoSEQ multiplex PCR, the repertoire was profiled, and TCRdb retains in-frame clones only, with some absent. The top ten clones hold around 3.6% of a sample with some 150,000 clones, less than 95% of them seen once. The chain combines TRBV5-8 with TRBJ2-7; D possibly corresponds to TRBD1 (7 bases). This sample comprised peripheral blood, obtained on day 0 of AZD1222 vaccination. The source of this sequence is an adult in good health. CDR3 in amino acids: CASSFGRGVYEQYF. CDR3 coding DNA: TGTGCCAGCAGCTTCGGCAGGGGGGTCTACGAGCAGTACTTC.